The 7 T cell receptor beta chains below come from one sample, sequenced in a study of blood T cell repertoires in COVID-19. Method: immunoSEQ multiplex PCR; TCRdb's copy keeps in-frame clones and lacks some. Here the sample spans 200,000 or so clones, 88% being singletons. The sample comprised PBMCs or T cells enriched from blood (not recorded which). The receptors derive from a woman in her 40s with acute COVID-19.

The chain links TRBV7-9 to TRBJ1-2, with D uncertain. Per the germline V gene, CDR1 is SEHNR and CDR2 is FQNEAQ (reference sequence). This CDR3 spans 13 amino acids. Trimming pared 5 bases from V and 4 bases from J, leaving 11 bases between. DNA of the CDR3: TGTGCCAGCAGCCCCTCCCTCAGCTATGGCTACACCTTC. It specifies CASSPSLSYGYTF.

The rearrangement links TRBV13 to TRBJ1-1; D unresolved. The CDR3 length is 17 residues. The germline V gene has CDR1 PRHDT and CDR2 FYEKMQ (reference sequence). The V end was cut by 6 bases, the J end by 0 bases, with 20 bases between. CDR3 residues: CASSISPPGRMNTEAFF. As DNA, the CDR3 is TGTGCCAGCAGTATAAGTCCCCCGGGGAGGATGAACACTGAAGCTTTCTTT.

This clone was observed many times. The CDR3 sequence: CASSPGRVYEQYV. The CDR3 coding sequence is TGTGCCAGCTCACCAGGGAGGGTCTACGAGCAGTACGTC. The chain recombines TRBV18 with TRBJ2-7, with 7 bases that match TRBD2. The V segment lost 2 bases and the J segment 3 bases; nucleotides outside the gene matches: 1. This CDR3 is built from 13 residues. The germline V gene encodes CDR1 KGHSH and CDR2 LQKENI.

The gene calls are TRBV5-5 and TRBJ2-3, with unresolved D. Germline V lookup: CDR1 SGHKS, CDR2 YYEKEE (reference sequence). This CDR3 spans 12 amino acids. The germline V and J ends were trimmed by 2 bases and 7 bases, with 8 bases remaining between them. In DNA form, the CDR3 reads TGTGCCAGCAGCTTTGGTGAGAATACGCAGTATTTT. Translating it yields CASSFGENTQYF.

The chain is built from TRBV9 and TRBJ1-1; D is ambiguous. The CDR3 consists of 14 residues. CDR1 is SGDLS, CDR2 YYNGEE, per germline. Between the trimmed V and J ends, which lost 3 bases and 0 bases, there was a span of 9 bases. CDR3 in amino acids: CASSARRLNTEAFF. The DNA of the CDR3 is TGTGCCAGCAGCGCCCGTCGGTTGAACACTGAAGCTTTCTTT.

The rearrangement joins TRBV4-3 to TRBJ1-4; the D gene is possibly TRBD1 (6 bases). The CDR3 runs to 15 residues. Trimming stripped 4 bases from V and 5 bases from J, with 14 bases between. Germline V CDR1 and CDR2: LGHNA, YSLEER. In DNA, the CDR3 is TGCGCCAGCAGCCGACAGGTTTGGGGAAATGAAAAACTGTTTTTT. It specifies CASSRQVWGNEKLFF.

J is TRBJ2-7 and V is TRBV4-3, with D tentatively TRBD2 (6 bases). Per germline, CDR1 LGHNA and CDR2 YSLEER. V was shortened by 0 bases and J by 2 bases, with 14 bases between the two germline ends. The length of the CDR3 is 16 residues. CDR3 coding DNA: TGCGCCAGCAGCCAAGATCTATTGACGGGAGCCTACGAGCAGTACTTC. Translated: CASSQDLLTGAYEQYF.